The clone carrying this T cell receptor (beta chain) has ten or more counts. Its antigen is still unknown. The read terminates 3 residues before the CDR3 end, so the remaining end is supplied by the germline J gene. This entry is derived from a study of T cell clonality in common variable immunodeficiency. Study-wide points: Compared with controls, CVID subjects had fewer shared TCRbeta clones. Reportedly, TCR beta sequences from common variable immunodeficiency showed fewer deletions and N-nucleotide insertions. Compared with healthy controls, CVID subjects showed increased TCRbeta clonality, mostly in about a third.

Patients and controls were mostly of Caucasian heritage. Here immunoSEQ multiplex PCR was the method, and the copy in TCRdb shows in-frame clones only, minus some. The profile covers tens of thousands of clones, none occurring a single time. Trimming removed 0 bases from V and 6 bases from J; junction bases left unmatched: 6. Per the germline V gene, CDR1 is SGHKS and CDR2 is YYEKEE (reference sequence). This CDR3 comprises 15 residues. This chain connects TRBV5-5 to TRBJ2-1; 7 bases line up with TRBD2. The TCR sequence derives from a person aged 18 to 75 in good health. What was sequenced was peripheral blood mononuclear cells. This CDR3 is CASSLASGGGNEQFF. CDR3 DNA (partial): TGTGCCAGCAGCTTGGCCTCGGGGGGTGGCAATGAG.